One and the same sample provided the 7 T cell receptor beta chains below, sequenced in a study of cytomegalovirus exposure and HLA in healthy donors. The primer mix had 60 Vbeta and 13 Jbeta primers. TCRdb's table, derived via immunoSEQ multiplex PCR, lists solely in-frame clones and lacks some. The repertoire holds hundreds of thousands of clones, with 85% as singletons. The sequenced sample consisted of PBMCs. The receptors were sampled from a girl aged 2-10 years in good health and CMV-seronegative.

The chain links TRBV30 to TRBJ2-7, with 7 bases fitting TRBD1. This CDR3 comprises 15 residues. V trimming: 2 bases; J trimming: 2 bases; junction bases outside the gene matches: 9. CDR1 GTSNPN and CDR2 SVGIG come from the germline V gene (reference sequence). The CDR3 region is CAWSSRDSPPYEQYF. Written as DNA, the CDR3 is TGTGCCTGGAGTTCCCGGGACAGCCCTCCCTACGAGCAGTACTTC.

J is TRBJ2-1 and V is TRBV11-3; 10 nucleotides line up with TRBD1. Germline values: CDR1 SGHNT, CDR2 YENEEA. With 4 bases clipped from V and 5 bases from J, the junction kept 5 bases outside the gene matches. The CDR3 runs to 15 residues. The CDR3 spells CASSYPGQGNNEQFF. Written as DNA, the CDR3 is TGTGCCAGCAGCTATCCGGGACAGGGGAACAATGAGCAGTTCTTC.

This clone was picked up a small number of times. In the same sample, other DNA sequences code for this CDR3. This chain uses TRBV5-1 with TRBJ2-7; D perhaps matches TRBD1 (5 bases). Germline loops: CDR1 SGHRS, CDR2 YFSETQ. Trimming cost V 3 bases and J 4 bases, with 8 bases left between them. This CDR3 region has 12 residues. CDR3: CASSSRGYEQYF. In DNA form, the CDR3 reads TGCGCCAGCAGCTCTAGGGGTTACGAGCAGTACTTC. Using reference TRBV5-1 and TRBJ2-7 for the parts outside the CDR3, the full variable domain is KAGVTQTPRYLIKTRGQQVTLSCSPISGHRSVSWYQQTPGQGLQFLFEYFSETQRNKGNFPGRFSGRQFSNSRSEMNVSTLELGDSALYLCASSSRGYEQYFGPGTRLTVT.

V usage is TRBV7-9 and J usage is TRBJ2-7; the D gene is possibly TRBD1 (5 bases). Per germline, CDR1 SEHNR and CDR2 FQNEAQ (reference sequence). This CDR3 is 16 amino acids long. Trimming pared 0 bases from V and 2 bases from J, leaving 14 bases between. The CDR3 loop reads CASSLAFTPGPYEQYF. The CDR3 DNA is TGTGCCAGCAGCTTAGCGTTCACCCCAGGGCCCTACGAGCAGTACTTC.

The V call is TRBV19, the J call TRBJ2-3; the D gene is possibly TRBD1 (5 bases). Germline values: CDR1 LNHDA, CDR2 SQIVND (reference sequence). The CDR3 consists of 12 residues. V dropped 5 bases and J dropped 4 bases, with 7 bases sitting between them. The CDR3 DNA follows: TGTGCCAGTAGTGTCAGGGCAGATACGCAGTATTTT. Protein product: CASSVRADTQYF.

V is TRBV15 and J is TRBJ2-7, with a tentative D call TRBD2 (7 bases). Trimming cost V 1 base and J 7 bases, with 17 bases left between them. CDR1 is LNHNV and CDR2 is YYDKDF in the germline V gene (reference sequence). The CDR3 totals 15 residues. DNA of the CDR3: TGTGCCACCAGCAGAGGAGGGGGGGCACTGGAAGAGCAGTACTTC. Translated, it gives CATSRGGGALEEQYF.

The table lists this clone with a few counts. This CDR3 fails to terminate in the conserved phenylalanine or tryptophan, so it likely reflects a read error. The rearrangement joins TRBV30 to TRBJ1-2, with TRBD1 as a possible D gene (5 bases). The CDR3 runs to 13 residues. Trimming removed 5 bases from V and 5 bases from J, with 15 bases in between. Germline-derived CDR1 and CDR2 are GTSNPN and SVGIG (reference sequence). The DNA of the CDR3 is TGTGCCTGGGGACGGGACTCTTTATATGGCTACACCCTC. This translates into CAWGRDSLYGYTL.